These T cell receptor beta chains were read from a single sample in a study of human T cells and chemical hapten exposure. One entry per CDR3 protein, called by TCRdb with MiXCR from the RACE reads. The data contain tens of thousands of distinct CDR3 sequences, 9% to 9.5% of them seen just once; the ten biggest clones take up about 14%. This sample comprised whole blood, obtained in connection with sensitization to the hapten diphenylcyclopropenone (DPC). These receptors all come from a woman in her thirties or forties with alopecia areata. Some clones in this sample may be carry-over from other donors' samples. CDR3s include the opening cysteine and the closing phenylalanine or tryptophan. A D gene is named only where the DNA matches it firmly. Expanded clones get a size class; other rows say once, few or many, or leave the size out.

>TRBD2|TRBJ2-7|many|TRBV7-2
CASSFDLSGGRQYF
TGTGCCAGCAGCTTTGACCTTAGCGGGGGGAGGCAGTACTTC
>-|TRBJ1-3|many|TRBV29-1
CSVADSSGNTIYF
TGCAGCGTTGCGGATAGCTCTGGAAACACCATATATTTT
>-|TRBJ2-7|-|TRBV20-1
CSARTDQGSYEQYF
TGCAGTGCTAGAACGGACCAGGGGTCCTACGAGCAGTACTTC
>-|TRBJ2-2|many|TRBV29-1
CSAQGSNTGELFF
TGCAGCGCTCAGGGGTCGAACACCGGGGAGCTGTTTTTT
>-|TRBJ2-3|few|TRBV29-1
CSVLTSGATDTQYF
TGCAGCGTTCTCACGTCAGGGGCGACAGATACGCAGTATTTT
>-|TRBJ1-1|-|TRBV6-6
CASSYSRPGSYTEAFF
TGTGCCAGCAGTTACTCGAGGCCAGGAAGTTACACTGAAGCTTTCTTT
>-|TRBJ2-6|many|TRBV20-1
CSAIGSNSGANVLTF
TGCAGTGCTATAGGGTCCAACTCTGGGGCCAACGTCCTGACTTTC
>TRBD1|TRBJ2-6|many|TRBV6-1
CASSEAVQGAGANVLTF
TGTGCCAGCAGTGAAGCGGTTCAGGGGGCTGGGGCCAACGTCCTGACTTTC
>-|TRBJ2-1|many|TRBV11-3
CASSAFGGPYNEQFF
TGTGCCAGCAGCGCATTTGGGGGACCCTACAATGAGCAGTTCTTC
>-|TRBJ1-3|few|TRBV5-1
CASSLVQGNSGNTIYF
TGCGCCAGCAGCTTGGTCCAGGGGAACTCTGGAAACACCATATATTTT
>TRBD1|TRBJ1-5|many|TRBV29-1
CSVSLGQSNQPQHF
TGCAGCGTAAGCTTGGGACAGTCCAATCAGCCCCAGCATTTT
>TRBD1|TRBJ1-1|-|TRBV20-1
CSARSGQVNTEAFF
TGCAGTGCTAGAAGTGGACAGGTAAACACTGAAGCTTTCTTT
>-|TRBJ1-1|many|TRBV11-2
CASSLDRSPGQGDAEAFF
TGTGCCAGCAGCTTAGATCGGTCACCCGGACAAGGAGACGCTGAAGCTTTCTTT
>-|TRBJ1-1|many|TRBV7-8
CASSLVAGGSTEAFF
TGTGCCAGCAGTTTAGTCGCCGGGGGGAGCACTGAAGCTTTCTTT
>TRBD2|TRBJ2-1|few|TRBV5-1
CASSFYDLAGPYNEQFF
TGCGCCAGCAGCTTTTACGACTTAGCGGGGCCCTACAATGAGCAGTTCTTC
>TRBD2|TRBJ2-1|-|TRBV20-1
CSAAKRGGSHYNEQFF
TGCAGTGCGGCAAAGCGCGGGGGAAGCCACTACAATGAGCAGTTCTTC
>-|TRBJ2-6|many|TRBV5-1
CASTEWAQEASGANVLTF
TGCGCCAGCACTGAGTGGGCTCAAGAAGCCTCTGGGGCCAACGTCCTGACTTTC
>TRBD1|TRBJ1-2|many|TRBV7-9
CASSPGGGGYTF
TGTGCCTCCTCCCCAGGGGGAGGTGGCTACACCTTC
>TRBD2|TRBJ2-7|many|TRBV7-2
CASSSYSGAVPAEQYF
TGTGCCAGCAGCTCCTATAGCGGGGCGGTCCCCGCCGAGCAGTACTTC
>-|TRBJ2-5|many|TRBV7-9
CASSTGTHIQETQYF
TGTGCCAGCAGTACCGGGACACATATCCAAGAGACCCAGTACTTC
>-|TRBJ1-5|-|TRBV30
CAWNSAGPNQPQHF
TGTGCCTGGAATTCAGCGGGGCCCAATCAGCCCCAGCATTTT
>TRBD1|TRBJ1-4|few|TRBV9
CASSTRTGEKLFF
TGTGCCAGCAGCACTCGGACAGGGGAAAAACTGTTTTTT
>-|TRBJ2-5|-|TRBV5-1
CASSLSGQETQYF
TGCGCCAGCAGCTTGTCAGGTCAAGAGACCCAGTACTTC
>-|TRBJ1-5|many|TRBV6-2/TRBV6-3
CASSYSKGRGGQPQHF
TGTGCCAGCAGTTACTCGAAAGGTAGGGGAGGCCAGCCCCAGCATTTT
>-|TRBJ1-5|-|TRBV6-1
CATDQPQHF
TGTGCCACCGATCAGCCCCAGCATTTT
>-|TRBJ1-2|many|TRBV20-1
CSVTRTASYGYTF
TGCAGTGTTACGCGAACAGCTTCATATGGCTACACCTTC
>-|TRBJ2-3|many|TRBV7-8
CASSLADTQYF
TGTGCCAGCAGCTTAGCAGATACGCAGTATTTT
>-|TRBJ1-6|many|TRBV6-2/TRBV6-3
CASNQRGSPGPLHF
TGTGCCAGCAACCAGAGAGGATCACCGGGGCCCCTCCACTTT
>TRBD2|TRBJ2-3|many|TRBV7-2
CASSLDTSGDLLTSTDTQYF
TGTGCCAGCAGCTTAGATACTAGCGGGGACCTACTCACTAGCACAGATACGCAGTATTTT
>-|TRBJ2-3|-|TRBV9
CASSVAAGDTQYF
TGTGCCAGCAGCGTTGCGGCGGGGGATACGCAGTATTTT
>-|TRBJ1-6|many|TRBV7-8
CASSLWGRDPNSPLHF
TGTGCCAGCAGCCTGTGGGGCAGGGACCCTAATTCACCCCTCCACTTT
>-|TRBJ1-1|-|TRBV29-1
CSVEWGTEAFF
TGCAGCGTTGAGTGGGGCACTGAAGCTTTCTTT
>-|TRBJ1-2|-|TRBV18
CASSPLRDQDYTF
TGTGCCAGCTCACCACTCAGGGACCAAGACTACACCTTC
>-|TRBJ2-2|few|TRBV6-2/TRBV6-3
CASSLWVSTGELFF
TGTGCCAGCAGTCTATGGGTTTCCACCGGGGAGCTGTTTTTT
>-|TRBJ1-5|few|TRBV5-4
CASSAGRAAPQHF
TGTGCCAGCTCTGCCGGCAGGGCCGCGCCCCAGCATTTT
>-|TRBJ2-4|many|TRBV9
CASSATLAKNIQYF
TGTGCCAGCAGCGCCACCTTAGCCAAAAACATTCAGTACTTC
>-|TRBJ1-5|many|TRBV6-2/TRBV6-3
CASSISAGNQPQHF
TGTGCCAGCAGCATATCGGCGGGCAATCAGCCCCAGCATTTT
>-|TRBJ2-7|many|TRBV20-1
CSARGPVAYEQYF
TGCAGTGCTAGAGGGCCCGTGGCCTACGAGCAGTACTTC
>-|TRBJ2-3|-|TRBV9
CASSPGAYPDTQYF
TGTGCCAGCAGCCCTGGGGCCTACCCAGATACGCAGTATTTT
>-|TRBJ2-5|few|TRBV14
CASSQQGDKTQYF
TGTGCCAGCAGCCAACAAGGGGACAAGACCCAGTACTTC
>-|TRBJ2-1|-|TRBV9
CASSVEEAGRYNEQFF
TGTGCCAGCAGCGTAGAGGAGGCCGGGAGATACAATGAGCAGTTCTTC
>-|TRBJ1-4|many|TRBV11-2
CASSLDRTEDEKLFF
TGTGCCAGCAGCTTAGATCGAACAGAGGATGAAAAACTGTTTTTT
>TRBD2|TRBJ2-1|many|TRBV7-6
CASSLGGVNEQFF
TGTGCCAGCAGCTTGGGAGGGGTCAATGAGCAGTTCTTC
>-|TRBJ1-2|many|TRBV6-5
CASSYSYSVRAGTSDRGYTF
TGTGCCAGCAGTTACTCCTATTCCGTTAGGGCAGGGACATCAGACCGGGGCTACACCTTC
>-|TRBJ1-1|-|TRBV6-2/TRBV6-3
CASSYIGGNTEAFF
TGTGCCAGCAGTTACATCGGAGGCAACACTGAAGCTTTCTTT
>TRBD2|TRBJ2-1|many|TRBV12-3/TRBV12-4
CASSFFLAGPNEQFF
TGTGCCAGCAGTTTTTTCCTAGCGGGGCCCAATGAGCAGTTCTTC
>TRBD1|TRBJ1-6|few|TRBV2
CASTLMDRVRSPLHF
TGTGCCAGCACTCTAATGGACAGGGTTCGATCACCCCTCCACTTT
>-|TRBJ2-7|few|TRBV11-3
CASSLEYGFGEQYF
TGTGCCAGCAGCTTAGAATATGGATTCGGAGAGCAGTACTTC
>-|TRBJ2-1|many|TRBV7-3
CASSLSGQSYNEQFF
TGTGCCAGCAGCTTGAGCGGCCAAAGCTACAATGAGCAGTTCTTC
>TRBD2|TRBJ2-3|many|TRBV11-2
CASSPAGLAGGPDTQYF
TGTGCCAGCAGCCCGGCGGGACTAGCGGGGGGTCCAGATACGCAGTATTTT
>-|TRBJ1-4|few|TRBV11-2
CASSLRGKLFF
TGTGCCAGCAGCTTACGTGGAAAACTGTTTTTT
>-|TRBJ2-1|many|TRBV12-3/TRBV12-4
CASSLRVNEQFF
TGTGCCAGCAGTTTACGGGTAAATGAGCAGTTCTTC
>TRBD1|TRBJ1-5|-|TRBV4-1
CASSRRQGDQPQHF
TGCGCCAGCAGCCGAAGACAGGGTGATCAGCCCCAGCATTTT
>-|TRBJ1-2|many|TRBV20-1
CSAREGQHPYGYTF
TGCAGTGCTAGAGAGGGGCAGCACCCTTATGGCTACACCTTC
>TRBD2|TRBJ2-7|many|TRBV20-1
CSAPLAGASYEQYF
TGCAGTGCTCCACTAGCGGGGGCCTCCTACGAGCAGTACTTC
>-|TRBJ1-2|many|TRBV7-8
CASSSHELQAQVSGYTF
TGTGCCAGCAGCTCGCACGAACTACAGGCCCAGGTTTCTGGCTACACCTTC
>-|TRBJ1-1|-|TRBV3-1
CARAGRNTEAFF
TGTGCCAGGGCCGGGCGGAACACTGAAGCTTTCTTT
>TRBD2|TRBJ2-3|few|TRBV20-1
CSAGGGSTDTQYF
TGCAGTGCCGGGGGGGGCAGCACAGATACGCAGTATTTT
>TRBD2|TRBJ2-3|many|TRBV4-1
CASSPRERGGSDTQYF
TGCGCCAGCAGCCCCCGGGAGCGGGGGGGTTCAGATACGCAGTATTTT